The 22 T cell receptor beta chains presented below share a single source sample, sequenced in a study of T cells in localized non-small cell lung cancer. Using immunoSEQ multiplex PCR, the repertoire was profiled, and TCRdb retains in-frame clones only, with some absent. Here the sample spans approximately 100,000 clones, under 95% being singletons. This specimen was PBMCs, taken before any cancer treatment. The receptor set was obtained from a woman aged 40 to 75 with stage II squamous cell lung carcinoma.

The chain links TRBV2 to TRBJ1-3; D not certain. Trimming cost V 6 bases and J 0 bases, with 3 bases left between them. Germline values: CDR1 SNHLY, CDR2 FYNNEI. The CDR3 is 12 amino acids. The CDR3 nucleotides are TGTGCCAGCAGGTTCTCTGGAAACACCATATATTTT. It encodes CASRFSGNTIYF.

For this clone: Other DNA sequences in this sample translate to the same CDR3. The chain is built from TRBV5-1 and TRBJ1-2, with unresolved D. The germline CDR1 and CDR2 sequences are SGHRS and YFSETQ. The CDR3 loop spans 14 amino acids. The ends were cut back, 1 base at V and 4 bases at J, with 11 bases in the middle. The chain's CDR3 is CASSLTDIIYGYTF. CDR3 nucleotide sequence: TGCGCCAGCAGCTTGACGGATATCATCTATGGCTACACCTTC. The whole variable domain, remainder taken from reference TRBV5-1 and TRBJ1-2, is KAGVTQTPRYLIKTRGQQVTLSCSPISGHRSVSWYQQTPGQGLQFLFEYFSETQRNKGNFPGRFSGRQFSNSRSEMNVSTLELGDSALYLCASSLTDIIYGYTFGSGTRLTVV.

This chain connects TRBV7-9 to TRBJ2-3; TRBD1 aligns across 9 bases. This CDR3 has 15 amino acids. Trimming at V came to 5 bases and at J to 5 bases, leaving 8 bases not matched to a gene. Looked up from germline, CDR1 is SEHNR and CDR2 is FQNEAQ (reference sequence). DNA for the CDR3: TGTGCCAGCAGCATAGGACAGGGGTTTGTAGATACGCAGTATTTT. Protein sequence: CASSIGQGFVDTQYF.

This chain's CDR3 is CASSEGLYPNQPQHF. CDR3 DNA sequence: TGTGCCAGCAGTGAAGGGCTTTACCCCAATCAGCCCCAGCATTTT. V usage is TRBV6-1 and J usage is TRBJ1-5, with D unclear. CDR1 is MNHNS and CDR2 is SASEGT in the germline V gene. V lost 1 base and J lost 3, with 10 bases in between. This CDR3 contains 15 residues.

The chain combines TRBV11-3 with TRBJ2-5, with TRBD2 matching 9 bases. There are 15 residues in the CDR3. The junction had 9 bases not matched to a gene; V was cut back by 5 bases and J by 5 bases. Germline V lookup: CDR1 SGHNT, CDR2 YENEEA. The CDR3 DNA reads TGTGCCAGCAGCCGCGGGGAGACTAGCGGCGAGACCCAGTACTTC. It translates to CASSRGETSGETQYF.

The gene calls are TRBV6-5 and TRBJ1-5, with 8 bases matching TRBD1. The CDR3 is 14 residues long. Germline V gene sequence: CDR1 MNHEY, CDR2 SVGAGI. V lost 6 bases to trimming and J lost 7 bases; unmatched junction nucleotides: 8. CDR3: CASSPGQGKQPQHF. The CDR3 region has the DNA TGTGCCAGCAGCCCAGGACAGGGTAAGCAGCCCCAGCATTTT.

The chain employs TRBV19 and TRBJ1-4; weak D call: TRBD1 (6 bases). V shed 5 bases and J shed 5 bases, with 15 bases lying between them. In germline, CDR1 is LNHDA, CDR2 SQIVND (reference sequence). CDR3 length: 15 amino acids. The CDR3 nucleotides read TGTGCCAGTAGTTCCCAGACAGGTTACAATGAAAAACTGTTTTTT. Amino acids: CASSSQTGYNEKLFF.

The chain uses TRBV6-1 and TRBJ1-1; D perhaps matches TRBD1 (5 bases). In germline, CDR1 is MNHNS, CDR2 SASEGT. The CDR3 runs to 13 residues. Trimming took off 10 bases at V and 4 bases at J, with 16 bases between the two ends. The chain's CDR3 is CATNLGVGTEAFF. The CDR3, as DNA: TGTGCCACTAACCTAGGGGTGGGCACTGAAGCTTTCTTT.

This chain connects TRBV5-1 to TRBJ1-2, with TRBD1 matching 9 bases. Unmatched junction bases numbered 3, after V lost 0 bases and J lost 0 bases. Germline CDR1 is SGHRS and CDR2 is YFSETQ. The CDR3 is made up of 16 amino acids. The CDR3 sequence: CASSLGTGVTNYGYTF. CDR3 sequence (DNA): TGCGCCAGCAGCTTGGGGACAGGGGTTACTAACTATGGCTACACCTTC.

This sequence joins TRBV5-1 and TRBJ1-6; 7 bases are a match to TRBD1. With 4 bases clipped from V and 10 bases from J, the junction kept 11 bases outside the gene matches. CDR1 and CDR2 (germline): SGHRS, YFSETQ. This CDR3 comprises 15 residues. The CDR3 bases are TGCGCCAGCAGCATAACGGAACAGGGGCGATCACCCCTCCACTTT. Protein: CASSITEQGRSPLHF. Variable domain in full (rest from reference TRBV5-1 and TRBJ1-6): KAGVTQTPRYLIKTRGQQVTLSCSPISGHRSVSWYQQTPGQGLQFLFEYFSETQRNKGNFPGRFSGRQFSNSRSEMNVSTLELGDSALYLCASSITEQGRSPLHFGNGTRLTVT.

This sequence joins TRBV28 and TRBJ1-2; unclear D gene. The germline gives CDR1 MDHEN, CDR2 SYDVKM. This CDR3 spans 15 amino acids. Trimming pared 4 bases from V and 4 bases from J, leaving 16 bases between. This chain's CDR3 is CASSSPGPPVYGYTF. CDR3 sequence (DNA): TGTGCCAGCAGTTCCCCGGGTCCTCCTGTCTATGGCTACACCTTC.

This CDR3 is CASSAGTGRIQETQYF. The CDR3 DNA reads as TGTGCCAGTAGTGCCGGAACAGGGCGAATCCAAGAGACCCAGTACTTC. This rearrangement joins TRBV19 to TRBJ2-5; the D gene is possibly TRBD1 (6 bases). CDR1 is LNHDA, CDR2 SQIVND, per germline (reference sequence). The CDR3 consists of 16 residues. Trimming pared 5 bases from V and 1 base from J, leaving 17 bases between.

The CDR3: CASSLGQGPNEKLFF. The CDR3 DNA is TGTGCCAGCAGCTTGGGGCAGGGACCTAATGAAAAACTGTTTTTT. V gene TRBV5-8 combines with J gene TRBJ1-4; weak D call: TRBD1 (5 bases). CDR1 SGHTS and CDR2 YDEGEE come from the germline V gene. Deletions cut 0 bases from V and 3 bases from J, with 9 bases between. This CDR3 is built from 15 residues.

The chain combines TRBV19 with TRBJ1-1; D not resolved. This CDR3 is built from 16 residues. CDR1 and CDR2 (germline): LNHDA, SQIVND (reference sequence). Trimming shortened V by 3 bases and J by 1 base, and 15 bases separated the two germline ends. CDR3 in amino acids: CASSMAPRPRNTEAFF. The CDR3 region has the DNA TGTGCCAGTAGTATGGCCCCTCGACCAAGGAACACTGAAGCTTTCTTT. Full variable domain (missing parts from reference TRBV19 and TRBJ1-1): DGGITQSPKYLFRKEGQNVTLSCEQNLNHDAMYWYRQDPGQGLRLIYYSQIVNDFQKGDIAEGYSVSREKKESFPLTVTSAQKNPTAFYLCASSMAPRPRNTEAFFGQGTRLTVV.

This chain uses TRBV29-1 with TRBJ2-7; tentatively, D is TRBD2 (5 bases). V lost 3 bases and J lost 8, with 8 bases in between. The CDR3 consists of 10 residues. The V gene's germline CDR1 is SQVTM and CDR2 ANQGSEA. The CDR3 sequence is CSVDDGKQYF. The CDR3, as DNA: TGCAGCGTTGATGACGGGAAGCAGTACTTC.

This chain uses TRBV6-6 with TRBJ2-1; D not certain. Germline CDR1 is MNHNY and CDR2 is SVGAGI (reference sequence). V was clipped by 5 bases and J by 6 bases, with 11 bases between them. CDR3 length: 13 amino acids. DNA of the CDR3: TGTGCCAGCAGTCCCTGGATGGGCAATGAGCAGTTCTTC. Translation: CASSPWMGNEQFF.

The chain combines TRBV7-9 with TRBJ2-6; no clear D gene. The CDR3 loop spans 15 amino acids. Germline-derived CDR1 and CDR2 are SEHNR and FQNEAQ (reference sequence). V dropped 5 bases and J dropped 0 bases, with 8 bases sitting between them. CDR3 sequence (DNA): TGTGCCAGCAGCCTGGACGGCTCTGGGGCCAACGTCCTGACTTTC. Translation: CASSLDGSGANVLTF.

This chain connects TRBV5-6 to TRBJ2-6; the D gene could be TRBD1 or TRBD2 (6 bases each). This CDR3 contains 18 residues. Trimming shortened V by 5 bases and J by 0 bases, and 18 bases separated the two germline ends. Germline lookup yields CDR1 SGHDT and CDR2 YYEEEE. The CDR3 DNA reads TGTGCCAGCAGTGCCTGGGGGGCTATCCTCTCTGGGGCCAACGTCCTGACTTTC. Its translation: CASSAWGAILSGANVLTF.

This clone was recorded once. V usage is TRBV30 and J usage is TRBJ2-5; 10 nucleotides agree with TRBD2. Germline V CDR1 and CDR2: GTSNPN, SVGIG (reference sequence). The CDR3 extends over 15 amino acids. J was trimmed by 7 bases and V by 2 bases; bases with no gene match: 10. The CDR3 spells CAWSKASGGAGTQYF. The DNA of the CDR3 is TGTGCCTGGAGTAAGGCTAGCGGGGGCGCGGGGACCCAGTACTTC.

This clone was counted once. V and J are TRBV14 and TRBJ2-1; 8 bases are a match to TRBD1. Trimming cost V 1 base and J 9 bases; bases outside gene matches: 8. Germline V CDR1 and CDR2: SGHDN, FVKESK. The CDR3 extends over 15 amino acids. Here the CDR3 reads CASSQGTGFMIEQFF. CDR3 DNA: TGTGCCAGCAGCCAAGGGACAGGGTTCATGATTGAGCAGTTCTTC.

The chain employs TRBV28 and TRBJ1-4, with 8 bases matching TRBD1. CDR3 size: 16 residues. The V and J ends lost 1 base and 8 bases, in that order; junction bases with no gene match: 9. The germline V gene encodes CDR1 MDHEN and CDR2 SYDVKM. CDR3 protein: CASSLLDATGDEKLFF. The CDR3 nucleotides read TGTGCCAGCAGTTTATTAGACGCGACAGGGGACGAAAAACTGTTTTTT.

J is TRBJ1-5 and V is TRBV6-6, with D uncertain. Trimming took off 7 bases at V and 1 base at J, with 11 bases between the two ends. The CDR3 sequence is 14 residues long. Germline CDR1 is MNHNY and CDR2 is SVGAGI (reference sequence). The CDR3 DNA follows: TGTGCCAGCACCTCGGAGACCAGCAATCAGCCCCAGCATTTT. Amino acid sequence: CASTSETSNQPQHF.